The next 21 T cell receptor beta chains were all read from a single sample in a study of T cell clones after liver transplantation. Repertoires were generated with immunoSEQ multiplex PCR, while TCRdb's copy carries only in-frame clones and drops some. Among 9,000 to 10,000 clones, approximately 68% were seen once, and the ten largest hold roughly 23%. Sequencing used CD8+ T cells from blood, obtained at the approximately 15-month timepoint. These receptors originate from a human patient who received a liver transplant. T cells may partly derive from the graft donor.

V is TRBV7-8 and J is TRBJ2-7; tentatively, D is TRBD2 (6 bases). This CDR3 comprises 17 residues. Per the germline V gene, CDR1 is SGHVS and CDR2 is FQNEAQ. V was pared by 1 base and J by 6 bases, with 22 bases between. The chain's CDR3 is CASSLGVLAEVGVEQYV. The CDR3 DNA reads TGTGCCAGCAGCTTAGGCGTATTAGCGGAGGTAGGAGTCGAGCAGTACGTC.

The V gene is TRBV6-4, the J gene TRBJ2-1; 14 nucleotides align to TRBD2. V gave up 2 bases and J gave up 7 bases; unmatched junction bases: 7. This CDR3 spans 17 amino acids. Germline CDR1 is MRHNA and CDR2 is SNTAGT. The CDR3: CASSDGTSGGPLNEQFF. CDR3 coding DNA: TGTGCCAGCAGTGACGGGACTAGCGGGGGCCCGTTGAATGAGCAGTTCTTC.

CDR3 nucleotides: TGTGCCAGTAGTATACCGGGGGATCAGCCCCAGCATTTT. Protein sequence: CASSIPGDQPQHF. The rearrangement uses TRBV19 and TRBJ1-5; D possibly corresponds to TRBD1 (5 bases). The CDR3 loop spans 13 amino acids. CDR1 and CDR2 (germline): LNHDA, SQIVND (reference sequence). V lost 2 bases to trimming and J lost 5 bases, with 7 bases between them.

This chain joins TRBV7-9 and TRBJ2-3; D is ambiguous. Germline-derived CDR1 and CDR2 are SEHNR and FQNEAQ (reference sequence). The V end lost 1 base, the J end lost 5 bases, and 7 bases lay between the germline ends. The CDR3 runs to 13 residues. Here the CDR3 DNA reads TGTGCCAGCAGCTTAGATTTAATAGATACGCAGTATTTT. Its translation: CASSLDLIDTQYF.

This clone was observed a few times. The chain joins TRBV28 to TRBJ2-1, with D unresolved. V was shortened by 5 bases and J by 4 bases, with 15 bases between the two germline ends. The germline V gene encodes CDR1 MDHEN and CDR2 SYDVKM. There are 15 residues in the CDR3. The CDR3 coding sequence is TGTGCCAGCAGTCCCCAAGGGCAGGTGTACAATGAGCAGTTCTTC. It is translated as CASSPQGQVYNEQFF. Based on the CDR3 plus reference TRBV28 and TRBJ2-1, the full variable domain is DVKVTQSSRYLVKRTGEKVFLECVQDMDHENMFWYRQDPGLGLRLIYFSYDVKMKEKGDIPEGYSVSREKKERFSLILESASTNQTSMYLCASSPQGQVYNEQFFGPGTRLTVL.

J is TRBJ1-2 and V is TRBV6-1; no clear D gene. The germline V and J ends were trimmed by 1 base and 2 bases, with 11 bases remaining between them. From germline, CDR1 is MNHNS and CDR2 SASEGT. The CDR3 has 15 amino acids. CDR3 protein: CASSEGWRGNYGYTF. The CDR3 region has the DNA TGTGCCAGCAGTGAAGGTTGGCGGGGAAACTATGGCTACACCTTC.

The chain combines TRBV7-9 with TRBJ1-4; 7 bases are a match to TRBD1. The V gene's germline CDR1 is SEHNR and CDR2 FQNEAQ (reference sequence). The ends lost 5 bases at V and 8 bases at J; junction bases unmatched: 11. The CDR3 runs 15 residues. CDR3 nucleotide sequence: TGTGCCAGCAGCCCGGTGACAGGGAGGAAAGAAAAACTGTTTTTT. Protein sequence: CASSPVTGRKEKLFF.

This clone was recorded a few times. The chain links TRBV7-2 to TRBJ2-1; D possibly uses TRBD1 or TRBD2 (5 bases each). Germline CDR1 and CDR2: SGHTA and FQGNSA. Trimming took off 4 bases at V and 8 bases at J, with 18 bases between the two ends. The CDR3 length is 15 residues. The CDR3 DNA sequence: TGTGCCAGCAGCTCCCGGGACGAAGTACGGTATGAGCAGTTCTTC. Translated: CASSSRDEVRYEQFF.

The chain carries TRBV9 and TRBJ2-3, with D possibly being TRBD1 (6 bases). V lost 4 bases and J lost 0, with 18 bases in between. Germline V gene data show CDR1 as SGDLS and CDR2 as YYNGEE. The CDR3 has 17 amino acids. The CDR3 protein is CASSRFGGSTSTDTQYF. The CDR3, as DNA: TGTGCCAGCAGCCGCTTTGGGGGCTCAACTAGCACAGATACGCAGTATTTT.

V gene TRBV6-4 combines with J gene TRBJ2-1, with 8 bases lining up with TRBD2. The CDR3 spans 13 residues. The germline gives CDR1 MRHNA, CDR2 SNTAGT. V shed 6 bases and J 7 bases; nucleotides not matched to a gene: 5. DNA of the CDR3: TGTGCCAGCAGCAGTAGCGGGACTAATGAGCAGTTCTTC. This gives the protein CASSSSGTNEQFF.

V gene TRBV30 combines with J gene TRBJ2-1, with TRBD2 matching 8 bases. V lost 3 bases, J lost 4 bases, and 8 bases stayed unmatched. The CDR3 runs to 15 residues. The germline gives CDR1 GTSNPN, CDR2 SVGIG (reference sequence). As DNA, the CDR3 is TGTGCCTGGAGGGAGGGACTAGGGAATTACAATGAGCAGTTCTTC. As protein: CAWREGLGNYNEQFF.

This chain links TRBV5-7 with TRBJ2-6, with TRBD1 matching over 10 bases. TRBV5-7 counts as an open reading frame of uncertain function. With 0 bases clipped from V and 0 bases from J, the junction kept 6 bases outside the gene matches. The CDR3 extends over 19 amino acids. The CDR3 DNA sequence: TGTGCCAGCAGCTTGGCCCGACAGGGGGCACGCTCTGGGGCCAACGTCCTGACTTTC. Its translation is CASSLARQGARSGANVLTF.

V usage is TRBV16 and J usage is TRBJ1-2; TRBD1 matches at 10 bases. V gave up 2 bases and J gave up 4 bases; unmatched junction bases: 7. CDR3 length equals 16 residues. Germline V gene lookup returns CDR1 KGHSY and CDR2 FQNENV. CDR3 DNA: TGTGCCAGCAGCCAAACCGGACAGGGGGACGGCTATGGCTACACCTTC. Its protein product is CASSQTGQGDGYGYTF.

The rearrangement links TRBV11-2 to TRBJ1-1; 7 bases map to TRBD1. V lost 5 bases and J lost 0; bases outside the gene matches: 6. The CDR3 is 15 residues long. Germline CDR1 SGHAT, CDR2 FQNNGV. The DNA for the CDR3 is TGTGCCAGCAGCCCCTGGGACAGAGTGAACACTGAAGCTTTCTTT. Amino acids: CASSPWDRVNTEAFF.

V usage is TRBV27 and J usage is TRBJ2-1; 7 nucleotides align to TRBD2. The ends lost 6 bases at V and 9 bases at J; junction bases unmatched: 8. Germline V gene data show CDR1 as MNHEY and CDR2 as SMNVEV (reference sequence). The CDR3 spans 13 residues. CDR3 DNA: TGTGCCAGCAGCATAGGACTAGGTCTTGAGCAGTTCTTC. This gives the protein CASSIGLGLEQFF.

The chain recombines TRBV27 with TRBJ1-2; the D is unclear. The CDR3 is 22 residues long. Germline V gene lookup returns CDR1 MNHEY and CDR2 SMNVEV (reference sequence). Trimming removed 7 bases from V and 8 bases from J, with 44 bases in between. DNA for the CDR3: TGTGCCAGCAAAGATCATGTAGTCAGCAACGACTCCCCCGAGGTGACCAATGGCGGCTACACCTTC. Translated: CASKDHVVSNDSPEVTNGGYTF.

The chain couples TRBV9 to TRBJ1-1, with TRBD1 matching 11 bases. The germline V gene has CDR1 SGDLS and CDR2 YYNGEE. This CDR3 has 16 residues. The V segment lost 4 bases and the J segment 4 bases; nucleotides outside the gene matches: 9. CDR3 nucleotide sequence: TGTGCCAGCAGCCAAGGGACAGGGGGGAGTGGCACTGAAGCTTTCTTT. Translating it yields CASSQGTGGSGTEAFF.

This chain joins TRBV7-9 and TRBJ2-5; D perhaps matches TRBD1 (6 bases). Per the germline V gene, CDR1 is SEHNR and CDR2 is FQNEAQ (reference sequence). Trimming took off 5 bases at V and 4 bases at J, with 17 bases between the two ends. CDR3 length equals 15 residues. Here the CDR3 DNA reads TGTGCCAGCAGCCCCCTTAGGGGGATAGTAGAGACCCAGTACTTC. It yields the protein CASSPLRGIVETQYF.

CDR3 in amino acids: CASSYLDRGWGEKLFF. Here the CDR3 DNA reads TGTGCCAGCAGTTACCTGGACAGGGGGTGGGGTGAAAAACTGTTTTTT. This chain joins TRBV6-6 and TRBJ1-4, with TRBD1 identical over 10 bases. This CDR3 contains 16 residues. The germline gives CDR1 MNHNY, CDR2 SVGAGI (reference sequence). The V segment lost 2 bases and the J segment 7 bases; nucleotides outside the gene matches: 7.

The genes are TRBV7-9 and TRBJ2-7; D may match TRBD1 or TRBD2 (5 bases each). This CDR3 has 12 amino acids. Germline V CDR1 and CDR2: SEHNR, FQNEAQ (reference sequence). V lost 3 bases, J lost 7 bases, and 10 bases lay in between. The CDR3 protein is CASSLLGEEQYF. The CDR3 DNA reads as TGTGCCAGCAGCTTGTTGGGGGAAGAGCAGTACTTC.

The V and J genes are TRBV5-4 and TRBJ1-1, with no clear D. The CDR3 spans 15 residues. The V end lost 4 bases, the J end lost 1 base, and 14 bases lay between the germline ends. CDR1 and CDR2 from the germline V gene are SGHNT and YYREEE (reference sequence). For the CDR3, the DNA is TGTGCCAGCAGCCGCCCGGAAGCGCGGAACACTGAAGCTTTCTTT. Protein: CASSRPEARNTEAFF.